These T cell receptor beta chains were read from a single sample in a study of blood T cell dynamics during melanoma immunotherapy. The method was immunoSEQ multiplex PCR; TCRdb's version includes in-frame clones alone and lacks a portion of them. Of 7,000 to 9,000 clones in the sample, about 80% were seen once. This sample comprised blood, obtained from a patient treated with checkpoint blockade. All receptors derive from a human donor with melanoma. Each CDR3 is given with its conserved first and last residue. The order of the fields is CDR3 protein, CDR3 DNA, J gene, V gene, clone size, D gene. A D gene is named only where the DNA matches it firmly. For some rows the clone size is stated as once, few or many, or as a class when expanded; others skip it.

CASSLAGTEAYEQYF,TGTGCCAGCAGCCTGGCCGGGACGGAGGCCTACGAGCAGTACTTC,TRBJ2-7,TRBV28,NA,NA
CASIRGGSGTGYTF,TGTGCCAGCATTAGGGGAGGCTCGGGTACTGGCTACACCTTC,TRBJ1-2,TRBV7-3,NA,NA
CASRSPGQGLPEQFF,TGTGCCAGTCGCTCGCCGGGACAGGGGTTGCCTGAGCAGTTCTTC,TRBJ2-1,TRBV27,NA,TRBD1
CASSIAEGYEQYF,TGTGCCAGCAGTATAGCGGAAGGGTACGAGCAGTACTTC,TRBJ2-7,TRBV28,NA,NA
CASSPGLQVPQHF,TGTGCCAGCTCACCGGGACTGCAAGTGCCCCAGCATTTT,TRBJ1-5,TRBV18,NA,NA
CASSLEGTGELFF,TGTGCCAGCAGTTTAGAAGGGACCGGGGAGCTGTTTTTT,TRBJ2-2,TRBV28,NA,NA
CASSPQGAGGDQPQHF,TGTGCCAGCAGCCCTCAAGGGGCTGGAGGAGATCAGCCCCAGCATTTT,TRBJ1-5,TRBV21-1,NA,NA
CASSRDRAGEKLFF,TGTGCCAGCAGCCGGGACAGGGCCGGTGAAAAACTGTTTTTT,TRBJ1-4,TRBV5-4,NA,TRBD1
CASSLGGSNYGYTF,TGTGCCAGCAGTTTGGGAGGGTCTAACTATGGCTACACCTTC,TRBJ1-2,TRBV28,NA,NA
CASSLETGIEAFF,TGTGCCAGCAGCTTAGAAACGGGGATTGAAGCTTTCTTT,TRBJ1-1,TRBV11-2,NA,NA
CASSPSGQPNYGYTF,TGTGCCAGCTCACCGAGCGGACAGCCTAACTATGGCTACACCTTC,TRBJ1-2,TRBV18,NA,NA
CASSLSLTDTQYF,TGTGCCAGCAGTTTATCCCTTACAGATACGCAGTATTTT,TRBJ2-3,TRBV27,NA,NA
CASRHFSSGSGEGANVLTF,TGTGCCAGCAGACATTTTTCTAGCGGGAGCGGGGAAGGGGCCAACGTCCTGACTTTC,TRBJ2-6,TRBV21-1,NA,NA
CASSQDFTDGPFYEQYF,TGCGCCAGCAGCCAAGATTTTACGGACGGTCCGTTTTACGAGCAGTACTTC,TRBJ2-7,TRBV4-3,NA,NA
CAFSSGGSSGNTIYF,TGTGCCTTTTCGAGCGGGGGATCGTCTGGAAACACCATATATTTT,TRBJ1-3,TRBV7-9,NA,NA
CASSLSAGTGNQPQHF,TGTGCCAGCAGTTTATCCGCTGGGACAGGGAATCAGCCCCAGCATTTT,TRBJ1-5,TRBV28,NA,TRBD1
CASSYEQNTEAFF,TGTGCCAGCAGTTACGAGCAGAACACTGAAGCTTTCTTT,TRBJ1-1,TRBV6-6,NA,NA
CASSLTRGERSYEQYF,TGTGCCAGCAGCCTGACAAGGGGGGAGCGCTCCTACGAGCAGTACTTC,TRBJ2-7,TRBV7-9,NA,NA
CSATGAEAFF,TGCAGTGCTACCGGGGCTGAAGCTTTCTTT,TRBJ1-1,TRBV20-1,once,NA
CASSGWTGTYEQYF,TGTGCCAGCAGTGGTTGGACAGGGACCTACGAGCAGTACTTC,TRBJ2-7,TRBV6-1,NA,TRBD1
CASSLAQGYYGYTF,TGTGCCAGCAGCTTAGCCCAGGGGTACTATGGCTACACCTTC,TRBJ1-2,TRBV11-2,NA,NA
CAWGTGTANYGYTF,TGTGCCTGGGGAACCGGGACAGCCAACTATGGCTACACCTTC,TRBJ1-2,TRBV30,NA,TRBD1
CASSPDSSYEQYF,TGTGCCAGCAGCCCTGACAGCTCCTACGAGCAGTACTTC,TRBJ2-7,TRBV4-2,NA,NA
CASSLSLSTDTQYF,TGTGCCAGCAGCTTGAGTCTTAGCACAGATACGCAGTATTTT,TRBJ2-3,TRBV11-3,NA,NA
CASSEVEGSGANVLTF,TGTGCCAGCAGTGAAGTCGAGGGGTCTGGGGCCAACGTCCTGACTTTC,TRBJ2-6,TRBV2,once,NA
CASSRDSPEQFF,TGTGCCAGCAGCCGAGACAGTCCTGAGCAGTTCTTC,TRBJ2-1,TRBV5-7,NA,NA
CASSLQGLTVYEQYF,TGTGCCAGCAGTTTACAGGGACTAACCGTATACGAGCAGTACTTC,TRBJ2-7,TRBV27,NA,TRBD2
CASSLPPGGSNYEQYF,TGTGCCAGCAGTTTACCCCCAGGGGGCAGCAACTACGAGCAGTACTTC,TRBJ2-7,TRBV27,NA,TRBD1
CASSIALSYEQYF,TGTGCCAGTAGTATAGCACTGAGCTACGAGCAGTACTTC,TRBJ2-7,TRBV19,NA,NA
CASSYQGMVTEAFF,TGTGCCAGCAGTTACCAGGGGATGGTCACTGAAGCTTTCTTT,TRBJ1-1,TRBV6-8,NA,NA
CASSAVWGNQPQHF,TGTGCCAGCAGCGCTGTCTGGGGCAATCAGCCCCAGCATTTT,TRBJ1-5,TRBV6-5,NA,NA
CASSTSAAGYYEQYF,TGTGCCAGTAGTACCAGCGCGGCGGGCTACTACGAGCAGTACTTC,TRBJ2-7,TRBV19,NA,NA
CASSSRRTGSVETQYF,TGTGCCAGCAGCTCACGTCGCACAGGGTCCGTGGAGACCCAGTACTTC,TRBJ2-5,TRBV5-8,NA,NA
CASSDRGEIHEQYF,TGTGCCAGCAGTGATCGCGGGGAAATCCACGAGCAGTACTTC,TRBJ2-7,TRBV6-1,NA,NA
CASSIDLGQGRNEQYF,TGTGCCAGTAGTATAGATCTGGGACAGGGGCGCAACGAGCAGTACTTC,TRBJ2-7,TRBV19,NA,TRBD1
CASSPRQGAIEKLFF,TGTGCCAGCAGTCCCAGACAGGGGGCGATTGAAAAACTGTTTTTT,TRBJ1-4,TRBV28,NA,TRBD1
CASSHTGNGYTF,TGTGCCAGCAGTCATACAGGGAATGGCTACACCTTC,TRBJ1-2,TRBV28,NA,NA
CASSLVGLAGDEQYF,TGCGCCAGCAGCTTGGTCGGGCTAGCGGGAGACGAGCAGTACTTC,TRBJ2-7,TRBV5-1,few,TRBD2
CASSTSGTGDYGYTF,TGTGCCAGTAGTACTTCCGGGACAGGGGACTATGGCTACACCTTC,TRBJ1-2,TRBV19,NA,TRBD1
CASSHGVGQAAGYTF,TGTGCCAGCAGCCATGGGGTGGGACAGGCGGCTGGCTACACCTTC,TRBJ1-2,TRBV4-2,NA,TRBD1
CASSSRQGASNTEAFF,TGCGCCAGCAGCTCCCGACAGGGGGCATCGAACACTGAAGCTTTCTTT,TRBJ1-1,TRBV4-1,few,TRBD1
CASGPLRSGYEQYF,TGTGCCAGCGGACCGCTCAGGTCGGGGTACGAGCAGTACTTC,TRBJ2-7,TRBV7-9,NA,NA
CSVASRVGETQYF,TGCAGCGTTGCGTCCAGGGTTGGGGAGACCCAGTACTTC,TRBJ2-5,TRBV29-1,NA,NA
CAWSTGGTLETQYF,TGTGCCTGGAGTACGGGAGGCACCTTGGAGACCCAGTACTTC,TRBJ2-5,TRBV30,NA,TRBD2
CASSRQGMSDGYTF,TGCGCCAGCAGTCGACAGGGGATGAGCGACGGCTACACCTTC,TRBJ1-2,TRBV5-1,NA,TRBD1
CASSYASGGQYGYTF,TGTGCCAGCAGTTACGCGTCAGGGGGTCAGTATGGCTACACCTTC,TRBJ1-2,TRBV6-5,NA,TRBD1
CARGLNNSPLHF,TGTGCCAGGGGACTGAATAATTCACCCCTCCACTTT,TRBJ1-6,TRBV2,NA,NA
CASTNVLGEQYF,TGTGCCAGCACCAACGTTCTTGGCGAGCAGTACTTC,TRBJ2-7,TRBV5-4,few,NA
CASSQWTVGSPLHF,TGCGCCAGCAGCCAATGGACAGTGGGCTCACCCCTCCACTTT,TRBJ1-6,TRBV4-3,NA,NA
CASSPRQGAYEQYF,TGTGCCAGCTCACCTAGACAGGGTGCCTACGAGCAGTACTTC,TRBJ2-7,TRBV18,NA,TRBD1
CASSFGVHSYNSPLHF,TGTGCCAGCAGTTTTGGGGTTCACTCCTATAATTCACCCCTCCACTTT,TRBJ1-6,TRBV27,NA,NA
CASSQEGSGTPTYEQYF,TGTGCCAGCAGCCAAGAGGGTTCCGGGACACCAACCTACGAGCAGTACTTC,TRBJ2-7,TRBV4-2,few,NA
CASSENRAAGYTF,TGTGCCAGCAGTGAAAACAGGGCGGCGGGCTACACCTTC,TRBJ1-2,TRBV6-1,few,NA
CASSSQGATNEKLFF,TGCGCCAGCAGCTCACAGGGCGCAACTAATGAAAAACTGTTTTTT,TRBJ1-4,TRBV4-1,NA,NA
CASRQTSGRSYEQYF,TGTGCCAGCAGACAGACTAGCGGGAGGTCCTACGAGCAGTACTTC,TRBJ2-7,TRBV28,NA,TRBD2
CASSNCLGKAEKLFF,TGTGCCAGCAGCAATTGCCTGGGGAAAGCGGAGAAACTGTTTTTT,TRBJ1-4,TRBV21-1,NA,NA
CAWSVASGYNEKLFF,TGTGCCTGGAGTGTAGCCTCCGGGTATAATGAAAAACTGTTTTTT,TRBJ1-4,TRBV30,once,NA
CAWAGDRTYNEQFF,TGTGCCTGGGCCGGGGACAGAACCTACAATGAGCAGTTCTTC,TRBJ2-1,TRBV30,NA,TRBD1
CASSLTGGNSGNTIYF,TGTGCCAGCAGCCTTACAGGGGGCAACTCTGGAAACACCATATATTTT,TRBJ1-3,TRBV7-2,NA,TRBD1
CASRRQGGGYEQYF,TGTGCCAGCAGGAGACAGGGTGGAGGCTACGAGCAGTACTTC,TRBJ2-7,TRBV28,NA,TRBD1